This T cell receptor (beta chain) was found in a study of CD8 T cells in Susac syndrome. Study findings and constraints: It was acknowledged in the study that the number of individuals who were included in its TCR sequencing and HLA analysis was relatively small.

RNA in amounts of roughly 0.5 to 1 ug was reverse transcribed with random hexamers. The immunoSEQ assay covered 54 Vbeta and 13 Jbeta segments for CDR3. Using its own MiXCR run on the immunoSEQ multiplex PCR reads, TCRdb lists one record per CDR3 protein. The data hold about 300,000 distinct CDR3 sequences, with roughly 85% observed a single time. This clonotype has a single count. What it binds is not known. In blood CD8+ and CD4+ T cells, TCR beta underwent sequencing. TEMRA cells were enriched by FACS, while CD8+ and CD4+ T cells were obtained through a negative isolation that was performed magnetically. V was cut by 2 bases and J by 0 bases, with 20 bases left in between. The length of the CDR3 is 18 residues. The germline V gene has CDR1 SGHVS and CDR2 FQNEAQ.

This TCR came from a human donor with multiple sclerosis. Sequences were obtained from CD8+ T cells from PBMCs. The rearrangement joins TRBV7-8 to TRBJ2-7; D not resolved. CDR3 in amino acids: CASSLILTGSRLSYEQYF. The DNA for the CDR3 is TGTGCCAGCAGCTTAATTCTCACGGGCAGCCGACTCTCCTACGAGCAGTACTTC.